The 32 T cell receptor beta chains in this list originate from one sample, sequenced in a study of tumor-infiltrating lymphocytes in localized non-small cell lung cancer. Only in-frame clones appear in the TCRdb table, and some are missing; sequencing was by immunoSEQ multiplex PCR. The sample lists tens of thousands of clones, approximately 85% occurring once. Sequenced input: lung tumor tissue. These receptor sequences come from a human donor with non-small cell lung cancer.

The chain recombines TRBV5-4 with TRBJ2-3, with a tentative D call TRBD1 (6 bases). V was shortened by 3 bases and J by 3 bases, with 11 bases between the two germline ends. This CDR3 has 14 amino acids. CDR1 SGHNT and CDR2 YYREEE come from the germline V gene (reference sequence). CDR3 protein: CASSSYRETDTQYF. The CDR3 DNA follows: TGTGCCAGCAGCTCCTACAGGGAAACAGATACGCAGTATTTT. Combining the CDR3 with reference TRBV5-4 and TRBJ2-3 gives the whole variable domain ETGVTQSPTHLIKTRGQQVTLRCSSQSGHNTVSWYQQALGQGPQFIFQYYREEENGRGNFPPRFSGLQFPNYSSELNVNALELDDSALYLCASSSYRETDTQYFGPGTRLTVL.

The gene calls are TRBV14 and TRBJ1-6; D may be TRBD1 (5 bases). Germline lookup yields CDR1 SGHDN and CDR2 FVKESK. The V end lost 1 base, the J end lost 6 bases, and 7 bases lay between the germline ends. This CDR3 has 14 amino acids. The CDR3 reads CASSQGQFNSPLHF. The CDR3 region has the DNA TGTGCCAGCAGCCAAGGACAGTTTAATTCACCCCTCCACTTT.

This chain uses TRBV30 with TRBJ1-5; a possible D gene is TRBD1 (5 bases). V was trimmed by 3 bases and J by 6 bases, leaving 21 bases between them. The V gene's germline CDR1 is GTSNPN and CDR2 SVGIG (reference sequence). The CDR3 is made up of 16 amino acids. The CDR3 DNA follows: TGTGCCTGGAGCCGGACCTCGTCGCAGGGAGGTCAGCCCCAGCATTTT. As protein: CAWSRTSSQGGQPQHF. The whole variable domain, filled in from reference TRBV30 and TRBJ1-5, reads SQTIHQWPATLVQPVGSPLSLECTVEGTSNPNLYWYRQAAGRGLQLLFYSVGIGQISSEVPQNLSASRPQDRQFILSSKKLLLSDSGFYLCAWSRTSSQGGQPQHFGDGTRLSIL.

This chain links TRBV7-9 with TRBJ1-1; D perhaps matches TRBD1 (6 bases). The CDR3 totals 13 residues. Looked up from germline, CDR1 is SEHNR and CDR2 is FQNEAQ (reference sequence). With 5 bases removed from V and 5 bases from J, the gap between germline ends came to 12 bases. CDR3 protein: CASSPGTTTEAFF. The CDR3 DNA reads TGTGCCAGCAGCCCAGGGACAACTACTGAAGCTTTCTTT.

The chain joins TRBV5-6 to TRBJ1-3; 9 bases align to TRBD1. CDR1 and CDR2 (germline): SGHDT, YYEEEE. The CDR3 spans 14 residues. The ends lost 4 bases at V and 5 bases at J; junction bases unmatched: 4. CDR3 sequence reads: CASSPDRGRNTIYF. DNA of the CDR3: TGTGCCAGCAGCCCGGACAGGGGACGAAACACCATATATTTT.

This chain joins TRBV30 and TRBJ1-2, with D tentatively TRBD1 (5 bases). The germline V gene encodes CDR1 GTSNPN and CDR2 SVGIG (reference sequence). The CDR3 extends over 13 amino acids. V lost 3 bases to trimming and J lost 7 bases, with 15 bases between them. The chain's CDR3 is CAWSAGASGGYTF. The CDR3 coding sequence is TGTGCCTGGAGCGCCGGGGCTTCGGGTGGCTACACCTTC. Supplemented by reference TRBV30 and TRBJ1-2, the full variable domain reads SQTIHQWPATLVQPVGSPLSLECTVEGTSNPNLYWYRQAAGRGLQLLFYSVGIGQISSEVPQNLSASRPQDRQFILSSKKLLLSDSGFYLCAWSAGASGGYTFGSGTRLTVV.

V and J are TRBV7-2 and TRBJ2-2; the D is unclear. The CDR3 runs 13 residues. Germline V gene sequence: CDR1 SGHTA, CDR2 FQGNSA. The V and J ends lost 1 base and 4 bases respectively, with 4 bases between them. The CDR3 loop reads CASSLEATGELFF. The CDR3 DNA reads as TGTGCCAGCAGCTTAGAGGCCACCGGGGAGCTGTTTTTT.

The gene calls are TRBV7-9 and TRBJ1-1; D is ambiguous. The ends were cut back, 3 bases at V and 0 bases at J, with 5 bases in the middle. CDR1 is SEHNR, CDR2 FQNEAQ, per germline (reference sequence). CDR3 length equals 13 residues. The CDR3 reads CASSLYMNTEAFF. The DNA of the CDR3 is TGTGCCAGCAGCTTGTACATGAACACTGAAGCTTTCTTT.

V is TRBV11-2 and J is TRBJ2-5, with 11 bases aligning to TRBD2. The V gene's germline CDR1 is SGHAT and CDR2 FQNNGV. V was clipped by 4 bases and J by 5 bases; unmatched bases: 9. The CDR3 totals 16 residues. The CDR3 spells CASSSTSGGHRETQYF. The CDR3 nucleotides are TGTGCCAGCAGCTCAACTAGCGGGGGTCATCGGGAGACCCAGTACTTC.

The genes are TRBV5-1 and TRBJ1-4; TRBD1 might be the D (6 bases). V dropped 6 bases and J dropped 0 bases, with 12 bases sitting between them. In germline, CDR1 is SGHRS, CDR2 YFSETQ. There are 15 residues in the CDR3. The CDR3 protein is CASNSGDSTNEKLFF. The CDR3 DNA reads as TGCGCCAGCAACTCAGGGGATTCAACTAATGAAAAACTGTTTTTT.

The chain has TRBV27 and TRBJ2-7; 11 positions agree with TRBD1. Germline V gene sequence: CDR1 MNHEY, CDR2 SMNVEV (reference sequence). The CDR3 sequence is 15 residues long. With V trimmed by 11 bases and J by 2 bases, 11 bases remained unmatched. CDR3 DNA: TGTGCCGTGGGTGAAACGGGACAGGGGGCCTACGAGCAGTACTTC. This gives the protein CAVGETGQGAYEQYF.

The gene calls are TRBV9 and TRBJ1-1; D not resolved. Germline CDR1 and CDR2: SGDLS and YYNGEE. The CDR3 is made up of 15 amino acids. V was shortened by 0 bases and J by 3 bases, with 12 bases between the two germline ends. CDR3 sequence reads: CASSVGGGQDTEAFF. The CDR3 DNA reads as TGTGCCAGCAGCGTAGGGGGAGGGCAGGACACTGAAGCTTTCTTT.

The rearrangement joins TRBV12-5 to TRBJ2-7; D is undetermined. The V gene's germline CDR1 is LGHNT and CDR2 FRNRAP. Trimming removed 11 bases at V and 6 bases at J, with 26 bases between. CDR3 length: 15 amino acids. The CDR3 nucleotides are TGTGCTCCCGGTGGACCGCGTGGCGCCTTTGGCGAGCAGTACTTC. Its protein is CAPGGPRGAFGEQYF.

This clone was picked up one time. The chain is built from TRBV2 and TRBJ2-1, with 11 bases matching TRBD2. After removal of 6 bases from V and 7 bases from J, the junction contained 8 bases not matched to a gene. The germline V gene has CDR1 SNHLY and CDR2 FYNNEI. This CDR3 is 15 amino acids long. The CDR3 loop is CASRGTSGGGNEQFF. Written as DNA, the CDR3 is TGTGCCAGCAGGGGTACTAGCGGGGGAGGGAATGAGCAGTTCTTC.

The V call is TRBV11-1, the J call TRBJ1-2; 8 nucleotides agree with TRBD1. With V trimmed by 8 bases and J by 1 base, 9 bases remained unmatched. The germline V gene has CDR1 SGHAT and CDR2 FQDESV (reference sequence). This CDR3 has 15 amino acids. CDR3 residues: CASGTGTGINYGYTF. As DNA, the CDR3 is TGTGCCAGCGGTACCGGGACAGGAATTAACTATGGCTACACCTTC.

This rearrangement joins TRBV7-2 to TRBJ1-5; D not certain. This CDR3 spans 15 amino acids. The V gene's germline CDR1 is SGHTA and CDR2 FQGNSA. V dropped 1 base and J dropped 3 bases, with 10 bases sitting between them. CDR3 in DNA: TGTGCCAGCAGCTTAGACTGGACGGCCAATCAGCCCCAGCATTTT. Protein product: CASSLDWTANQPQHF.

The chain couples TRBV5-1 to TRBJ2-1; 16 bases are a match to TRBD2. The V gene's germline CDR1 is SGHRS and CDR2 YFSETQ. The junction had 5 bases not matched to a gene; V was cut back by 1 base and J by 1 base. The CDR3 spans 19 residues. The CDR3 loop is CASSLFQGLAGGSYNEQFF. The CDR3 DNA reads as TGCGCCAGCAGCTTGTTCCAGGGACTAGCGGGGGGGTCCTACAATGAGCAGTTCTTC. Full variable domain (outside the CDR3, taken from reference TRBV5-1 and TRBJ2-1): KAGVTQTPRYLIKTRGQQVTLSCSPISGHRSVSWYQQTPGQGLQFLFEYFSETQRNKGNFPGRFSGRQFSNSRSEMNVSTLELGDSALYLCASSLFQGLAGGSYNEQFFGPGTRLTVL.

The CDR3: CSVDDGYF. The CDR3 DNA reads as TGCAGCGTTGATGATGGGTACTTC. The rearrangement joins TRBV29-1 to TRBJ2-7; D is ambiguous. With 3 bases removed from V and 12 bases from J, the gap between germline ends came to 6 bases. Looked up from germline, CDR1 is SQVTM and CDR2 is ANQGSEA. This CDR3 comprises 8 residues.

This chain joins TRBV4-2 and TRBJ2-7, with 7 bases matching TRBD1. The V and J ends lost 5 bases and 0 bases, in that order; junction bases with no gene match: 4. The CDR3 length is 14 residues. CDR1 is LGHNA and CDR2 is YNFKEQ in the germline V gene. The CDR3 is CASSAWDSSYEQYF. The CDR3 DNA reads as TGTGCCAGCAGCGCCTGGGACAGCTCCTACGAGCAGTACTTC.

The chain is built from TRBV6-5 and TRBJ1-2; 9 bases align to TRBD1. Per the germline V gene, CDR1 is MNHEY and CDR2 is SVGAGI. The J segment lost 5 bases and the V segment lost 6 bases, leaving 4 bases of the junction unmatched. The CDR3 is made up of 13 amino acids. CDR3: CASSPDRGYGYTF. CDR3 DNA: TGTGCCAGCAGCCCGGACAGGGGTTATGGCTACACCTTC.

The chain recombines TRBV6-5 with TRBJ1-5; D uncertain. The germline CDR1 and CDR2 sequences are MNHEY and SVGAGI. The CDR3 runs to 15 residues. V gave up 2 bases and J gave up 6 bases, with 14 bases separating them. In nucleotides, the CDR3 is TGTGCCAGCAGTTACCTCCCCCTGGCCAGTCAGCCCCAGCATTTT. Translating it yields CASSYLPLASQPQHF.

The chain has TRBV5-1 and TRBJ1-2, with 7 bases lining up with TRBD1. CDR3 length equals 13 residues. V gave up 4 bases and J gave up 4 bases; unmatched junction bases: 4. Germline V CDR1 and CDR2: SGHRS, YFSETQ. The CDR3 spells CASSRDSLYGYTF. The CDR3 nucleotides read TGCGCCAGCAGCCGGGACAGCCTCTATGGCTACACCTTC.

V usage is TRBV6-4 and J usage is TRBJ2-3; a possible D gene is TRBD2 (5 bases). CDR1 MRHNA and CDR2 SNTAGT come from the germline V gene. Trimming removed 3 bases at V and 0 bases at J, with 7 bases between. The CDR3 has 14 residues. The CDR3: CASSERGSTDTQYF. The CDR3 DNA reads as TGTGCCAGCAGTGAACGGGGAAGCACAGATACGCAGTATTTT.

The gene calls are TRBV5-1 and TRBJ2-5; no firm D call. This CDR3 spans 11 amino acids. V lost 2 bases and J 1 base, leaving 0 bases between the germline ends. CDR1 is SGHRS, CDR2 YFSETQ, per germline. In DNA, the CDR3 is TGCGCCAGCAGCTTCCAAGAGACCCAGTACTTC. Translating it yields CASSFQETQYF.

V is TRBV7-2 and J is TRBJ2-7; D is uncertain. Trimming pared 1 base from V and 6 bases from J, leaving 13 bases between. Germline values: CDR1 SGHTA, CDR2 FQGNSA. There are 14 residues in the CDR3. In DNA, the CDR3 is TGTGCCAGCAGCTTAGGATCTAGACCGACCGAGCAGTACTTC. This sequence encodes CASSLGSRPTEQYF.

The CDR3: CASTAGGLAVSEQFF. CDR3 nucleotides: TGTGCCAGCACCGCCGGAGGACTAGCGGTGTCTGAGCAGTTCTTC. The chain uses TRBV7-8 and TRBJ2-1; 10 bases fit TRBD2. V gave up 7 bases and J gave up 9 bases; unmatched junction bases: 12. This CDR3 is 15 amino acids long. CDR1 is SGHVS and CDR2 is FQNEAQ in the germline V gene.

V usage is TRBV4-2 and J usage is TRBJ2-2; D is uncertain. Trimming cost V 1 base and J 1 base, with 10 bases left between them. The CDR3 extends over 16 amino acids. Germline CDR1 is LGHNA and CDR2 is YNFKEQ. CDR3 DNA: TGTGCCAGCAGCCAAGTGGGCCAAATGAACACCGGGGAGCTGTTTTTT. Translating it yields CASSQVGQMNTGELFF.

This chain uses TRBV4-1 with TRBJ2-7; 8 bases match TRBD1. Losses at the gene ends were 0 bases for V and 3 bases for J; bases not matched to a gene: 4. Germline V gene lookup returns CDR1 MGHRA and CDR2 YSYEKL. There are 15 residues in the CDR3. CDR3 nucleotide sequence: TGCGCCAGCAGCCAAGACCGACAGGGGAACTACGAGCAGTACTTC. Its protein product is CASSQDRQGNYEQYF.

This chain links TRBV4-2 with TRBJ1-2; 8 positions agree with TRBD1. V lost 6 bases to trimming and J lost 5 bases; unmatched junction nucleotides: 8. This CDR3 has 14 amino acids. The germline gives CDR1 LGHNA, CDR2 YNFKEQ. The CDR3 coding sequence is TGTGCCAGCAGTCCCGACAGGGGAACATATGGCTACACCTTC. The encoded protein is CASSPDRGTYGYTF.

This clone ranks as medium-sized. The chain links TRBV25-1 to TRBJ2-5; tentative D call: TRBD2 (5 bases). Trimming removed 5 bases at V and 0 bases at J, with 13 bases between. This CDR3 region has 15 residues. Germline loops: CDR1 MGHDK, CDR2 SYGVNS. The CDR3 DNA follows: TGTGCCAGCAGTCGGATAGCGCTGTACCAAGAGACCCAGTACTTC. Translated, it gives CASSRIALYQETQYF.

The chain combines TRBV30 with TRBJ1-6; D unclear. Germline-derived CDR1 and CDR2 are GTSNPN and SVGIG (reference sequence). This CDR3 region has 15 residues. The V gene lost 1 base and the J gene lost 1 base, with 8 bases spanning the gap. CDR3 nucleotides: TGTGCCTGGAGTGGGGTACAGTCCTATAATTCACCCCTCCACTTT. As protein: CAWSGVQSYNSPLHF. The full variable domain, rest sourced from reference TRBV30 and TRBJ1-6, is SQTIHQWPATLVQPVGSPLSLECTVEGTSNPNLYWYRQAAGRGLQLLFYSVGIGQISSEVPQNLSASRPQDRQFILSSKKLLLSDSGFYLCAWSGVQSYNSPLHFGNGTRLTVT.

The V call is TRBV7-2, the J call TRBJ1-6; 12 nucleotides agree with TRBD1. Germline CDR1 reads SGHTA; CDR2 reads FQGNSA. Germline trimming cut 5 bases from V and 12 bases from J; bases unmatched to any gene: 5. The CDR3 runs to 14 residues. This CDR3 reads CASSPGQGARPLHF. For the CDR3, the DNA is TGTGCCAGCAGCCCGGGACAGGGGGCGAGACCCCTCCACTTT.